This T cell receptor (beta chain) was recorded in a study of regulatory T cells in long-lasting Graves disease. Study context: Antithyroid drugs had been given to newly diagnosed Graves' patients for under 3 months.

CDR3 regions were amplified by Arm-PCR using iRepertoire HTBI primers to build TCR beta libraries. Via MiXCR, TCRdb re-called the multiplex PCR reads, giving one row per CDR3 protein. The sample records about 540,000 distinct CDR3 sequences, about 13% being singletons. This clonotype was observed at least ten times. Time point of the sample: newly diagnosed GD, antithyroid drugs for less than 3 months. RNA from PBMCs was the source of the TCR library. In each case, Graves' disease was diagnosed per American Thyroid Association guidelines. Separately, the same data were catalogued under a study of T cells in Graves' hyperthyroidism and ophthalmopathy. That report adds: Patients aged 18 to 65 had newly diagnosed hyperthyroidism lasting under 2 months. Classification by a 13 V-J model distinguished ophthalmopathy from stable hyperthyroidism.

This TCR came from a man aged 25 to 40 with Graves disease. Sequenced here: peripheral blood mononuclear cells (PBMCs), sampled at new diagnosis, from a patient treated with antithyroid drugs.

CDR3 amino acids: CASSALIGTSVQETQYF. CDR3 coding DNA: TGTGCCAGCAGTGCCCTCATCGGGACTAGCGTACAAGAGACCCAGTACTTC. The V gene is TRBV27, the J gene TRBJ2-5; 10 nucleotides align to TRBD2. From germline, CDR1 is MNHEY and CDR2 SMNVEV (reference sequence). The CDR3 has 17 residues. Trimming removed 5 bases from V and 2 bases from J; junction bases left unmatched: 11.